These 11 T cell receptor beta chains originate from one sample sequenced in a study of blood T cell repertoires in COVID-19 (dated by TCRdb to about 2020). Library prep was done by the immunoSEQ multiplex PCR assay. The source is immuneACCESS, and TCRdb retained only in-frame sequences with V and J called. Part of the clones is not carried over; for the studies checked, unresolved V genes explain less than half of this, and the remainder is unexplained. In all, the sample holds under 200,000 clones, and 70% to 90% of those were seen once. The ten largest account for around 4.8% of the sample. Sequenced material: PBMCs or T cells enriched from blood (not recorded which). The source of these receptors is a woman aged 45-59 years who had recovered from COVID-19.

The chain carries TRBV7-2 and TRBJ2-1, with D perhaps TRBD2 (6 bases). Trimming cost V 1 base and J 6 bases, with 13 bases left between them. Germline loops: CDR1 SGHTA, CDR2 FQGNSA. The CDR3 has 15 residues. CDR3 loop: CASSLVPSVSNEQFF. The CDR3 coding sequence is TGTGCCAGCAGCTTAGTGCCTAGCGTGAGCAATGAGCAGTTCTTC.

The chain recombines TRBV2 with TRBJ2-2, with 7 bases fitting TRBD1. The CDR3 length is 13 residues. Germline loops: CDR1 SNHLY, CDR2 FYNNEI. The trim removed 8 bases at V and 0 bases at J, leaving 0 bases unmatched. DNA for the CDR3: TGTGCCAGCGGGACAGCGAACACCGGGGAGCTGTTTTTT. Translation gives CASGTANTGELFF.

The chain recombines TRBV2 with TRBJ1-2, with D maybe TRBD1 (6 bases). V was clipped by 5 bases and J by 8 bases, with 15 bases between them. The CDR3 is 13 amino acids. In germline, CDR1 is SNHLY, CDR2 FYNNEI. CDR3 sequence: CASSRDISGGYTF. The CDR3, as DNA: TGTGCCAGCAGTCGGGACATCTCTGGCGGCTACACCTTC.

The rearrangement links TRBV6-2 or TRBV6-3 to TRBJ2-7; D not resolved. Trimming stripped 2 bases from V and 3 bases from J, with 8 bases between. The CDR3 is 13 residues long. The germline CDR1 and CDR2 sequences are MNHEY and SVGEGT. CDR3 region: CASSYTEYYEQYV. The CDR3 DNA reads TGTGCCAGCAGTTACACAGAGTACTACGAGCAGTACGTC.

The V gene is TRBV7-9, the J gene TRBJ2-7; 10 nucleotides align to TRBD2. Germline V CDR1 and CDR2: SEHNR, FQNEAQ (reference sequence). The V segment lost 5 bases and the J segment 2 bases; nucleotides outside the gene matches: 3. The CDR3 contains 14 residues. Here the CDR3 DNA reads TGTGCCAGCAGCGTACTAGCGGGACCCTACGAGCAGTACGTC. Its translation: CASSVLAGPYEQYV.

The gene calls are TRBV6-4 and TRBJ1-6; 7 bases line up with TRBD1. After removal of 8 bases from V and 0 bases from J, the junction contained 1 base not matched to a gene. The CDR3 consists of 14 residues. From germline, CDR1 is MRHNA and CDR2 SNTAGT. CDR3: CASRTGSYNSPLHF. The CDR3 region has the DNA TGTGCCAGCCGGACAGGCTCCTATAATTCACCCCTCCACTTT.

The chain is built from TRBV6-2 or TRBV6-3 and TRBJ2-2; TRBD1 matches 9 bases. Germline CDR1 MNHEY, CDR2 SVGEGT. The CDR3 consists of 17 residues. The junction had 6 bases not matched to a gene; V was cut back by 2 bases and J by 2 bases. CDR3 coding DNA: TGTGCCAGCAGTTACAGTCCGGACAGGGGCAACACCGGGGAGCTGTTTTTT. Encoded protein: CASSYSPDRGNTGELFF.

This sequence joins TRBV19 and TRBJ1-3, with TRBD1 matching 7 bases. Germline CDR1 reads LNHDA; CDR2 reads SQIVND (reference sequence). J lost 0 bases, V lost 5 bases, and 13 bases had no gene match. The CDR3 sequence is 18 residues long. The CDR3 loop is CASSPRPGQRSSGNTIYF. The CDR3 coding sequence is TGTGCCAGTAGTCCTCGCCCGGGACAGAGGAGCTCTGGAAACACCATATATTTT.

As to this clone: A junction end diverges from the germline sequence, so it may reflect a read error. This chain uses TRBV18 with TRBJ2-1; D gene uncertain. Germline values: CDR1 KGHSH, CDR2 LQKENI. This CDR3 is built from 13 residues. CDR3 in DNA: TGTGCCAGCTCACCAAACTCTATGAATGCGCAGTTCTTC. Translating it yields CASSPNSMNAQFF.

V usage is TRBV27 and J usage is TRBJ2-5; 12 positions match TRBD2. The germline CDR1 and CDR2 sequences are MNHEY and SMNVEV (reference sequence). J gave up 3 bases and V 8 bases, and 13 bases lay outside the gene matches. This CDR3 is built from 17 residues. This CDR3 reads CASSPGASGRAKETQYF. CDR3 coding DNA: TGTGCCAGCTCCCCGGGCGCTAGCGGGAGGGCCAAAGAGACCCAGTACTTC.

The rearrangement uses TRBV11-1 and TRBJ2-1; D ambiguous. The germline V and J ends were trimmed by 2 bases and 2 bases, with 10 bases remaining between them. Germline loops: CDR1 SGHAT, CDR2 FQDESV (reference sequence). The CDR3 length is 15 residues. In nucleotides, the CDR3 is TGTGCCAGCAGCTTATTCTACTCGCCCTACAATGAGCAGTTCTTC. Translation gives CASSLFYSPYNEQFF.